Shown below are 18 T cell receptor beta chains from a single sample sequenced in a study of shared clonotypes between healthy human individuals (dated by TCRdb to the early 2020s). Libraries were prepared through the immunoSEQ multiplex PCR assay. TCRdb holds this immuneACCESS table with in-frame rearrangements only. Some clones are missing; in checked studies, unresolved V genes explain under half, and the rest has no known cause. This sample gives some 1,900,000 clones in total; roughly 94% of them show up just once. The ten largest make up 1% to 1.5% of the sample. CD8 naive samples were CD45RO-negative cells positively selected for CCR7, giving a CD45RA+CCR7+ population that excluded TemRA cells. Specimen: naive CD8+ T cells sorted from blood. The cell subset or site label corresponds to: CD45RA+CCR7+. The receptor set was obtained from a man aged 18 to 30 in good health.

The chain uses TRBV5-1 and TRBJ2-7; TRBD2 aligns across 8 bases. Per germline, CDR1 SGHRS and CDR2 YFSETQ. The CDR3 is made up of 15 amino acids. J was trimmed by 3 bases and V by 5 bases; bases with no gene match: 10. CDR3 protein: CASRIRTGGDYEQYF. The CDR3 region has the DNA TGCGCCAGCAGGATTAGGACCGGGGGGGACTACGAGCAGTACTTC.

For the CDR3, the DNA is TGTGCCAGCAGTGATTCCGGGCATCGGGACCTAGAAAATACGCAGTATTTT. Translation gives CASSDSGHRDLENTQYF. J is TRBJ2-3 and V is TRBV2; D is perhaps TRBD1 or TRBD2 (5 bases each). This CDR3 region has 17 residues. The ends were cut back, 3 bases at V and 7 bases at J, with 23 bases in the middle. Germline lookup yields CDR1 SNHLY and CDR2 FYNNEI.

This sequence joins TRBV11-2 and TRBJ1-4; TRBD1 might be the D (5 bases). The ends were cut back, 3 bases at V and 8 bases at J, with 10 bases in the middle. The CDR3 runs to 13 residues. Germline values: CDR1 SGHAT, CDR2 FQNNGV. The CDR3: CASSFWGREKLFF. DNA for the CDR3: TGTGCCAGCAGCTTCTGGGGGAGAGAAAAACTGTTTTTT.

The rearrangement uses TRBV13 and TRBJ1-1; D ambiguous. V was pared by 5 bases and J by 9 bases, with 16 bases between. The CDR3 length is 13 residues. Germline V gene data show CDR1 as PRHDT and CDR2 as FYEKMQ (reference sequence). CDR3 DNA sequence: TGTGCCAGCAGCCCAGGACCTGAAATTAAAGCTTTCTTT. Translated, it gives CASSPGPEIKAFF.

The chain recombines TRBV13 with TRBJ1-2, with D possibly matching TRBD1 (6 bases). The CDR3 spans 14 residues. The V end lost 5 bases, the J end lost 8 bases, and 18 bases lay between the germline ends. Germline CDR1 is PRHDT and CDR2 is FYEKMQ (reference sequence). This chain's CDR3 is CASSLFRTEEGYTF. Written as DNA, the CDR3 is TGTGCCAGCAGCCTTTTCAGGACAGAAGAAGGCTACACCTTC.

This rearrangement joins TRBV6-6 to TRBJ2-1, with D perhaps TRBD2 (7 bases). Per the germline V gene, CDR1 is MNHNY and CDR2 is SVGAGI (reference sequence). Trimming removed 0 bases at V and 6 bases at J, with 12 bases between. CDR3 size: 15 residues. Here the CDR3 reads CASSYSEGGLNEQFF. CDR3 bases: TGTGCCAGCAGTTACTCGGAGGGGGGGCTCAATGAGCAGTTCTTC.

The count of this clone is one. This chain links TRBV21-1 with TRBJ2-1; the DNA was not used to check the table's D call, TRBD1. TRBV21-1 constitutes a pseudogene. The CDR3 length is 17 residues. CDR3 sequence reads: CASSKEGTGTGSNEQFF. The CDR3 coding sequence is TGTGCCAGCAGCAAAGAAGGGACCGGGACAGGGAGCAATGAGCAGTTCTTC.

The rearrangement uses TRBV27 and TRBJ2-7, with 8 bases identical to TRBD1. V trimming: 5 bases; J trimming: 2 bases; junction bases outside the gene matches: 11. The germline V gene has CDR1 MNHEY and CDR2 SMNVEV (reference sequence). This CDR3 has 16 amino acids. CDR3 loop: CASSPSTGARTYEQYF. The CDR3 DNA sequence: TGTGCCAGCAGTCCTTCGACAGGGGCCAGGACCTACGAGCAGTACTTC.

V and J are TRBV5-6 and TRBJ2-7, with TRBD1 matching 7 bases. The ends lost 3 bases at V and 6 bases at J; junction bases unmatched: 3. Per the germline V gene, CDR1 is SGHDT and CDR2 is YYEEEE. The CDR3 runs to 12 residues. The DNA of the CDR3 is TGTGCCAGCAGCTCCTACAGGGGCGAGCAGTACTTC. It is translated as CASSSYRGEQYF.

This sequence joins TRBV14 and TRBJ1-6, with 7 nucleotides matching TRBD1. This CDR3 is 16 amino acids long. The germline CDR1 and CDR2 sequences are SGHDN and FVKESK. The trim removed 4 bases at V and 3 bases at J, leaving 6 bases unmatched. The CDR3 is CASSPGTAIYNSPLHF. For the CDR3, the DNA is TGTGCCAGCAGCCCAGGGACAGCGATCTATAATTCACCCCTCCACTTT.

This chain uses TRBV29-1 with TRBJ1-1; 7 bases align to TRBD1. Looked up from germline, CDR1 is SQVTM and CDR2 is ANQGSEA. With V trimmed by 7 bases and J by 4 bases, 6 bases remained unmatched. CDR3 size: 12 residues. The CDR3 nucleotides read TGCAGCGCACAGACAGGGCTCACTGAAGCTTTCTTT. This sequence encodes CSAQTGLTEAFF.

This chain joins TRBV7-9 and TRBJ2-5; TRBD2 matches at 13 bases. Trimming at V came to 4 bases and at J to 0 bases, leaving 5 bases not matched to a gene. CDR1 is SEHNR, CDR2 FQNEAQ, per germline (reference sequence). CDR3 length equals 17 residues. The CDR3 DNA reads TGTGCCAGCAGCTCGGGACTAGCGGGGCCGTACCAAGAGACCCAGTACTTC. This gives the protein CASSSGLAGPYQETQYF.

This clone was seen once. The chain links TRBV7-9 to TRBJ1-1, with D uncertain. Germline lookup yields CDR1 SEHNR and CDR2 FQNEAQ (reference sequence). The V end lost 1 base, the J end lost 1 base, and 13 bases lay between the germline ends. CDR3 length: 16 residues. CDR3 coding DNA: TGTGCCAGCAGCTTAGGGTGGACCGACGCGAACACTGAAGCTTTCTTT. Residues: CASSLGWTDANTEAFF.

The V gene is TRBV6-6, the J gene TRBJ2-7; tentatively, D is TRBD1 (5 bases). Germline V CDR1 and CDR2: MNHNY, SVGAGI (reference sequence). The V gene lost 2 bases and the J gene lost 3 bases, with 14 bases spanning the gap. This CDR3 is 15 amino acids long. The CDR3 sequence is CASSYEFRTYYEQYF. CDR3 coding DNA: TGTGCCAGCAGTTACGAGTTCCGGACATACTACGAGCAGTACTTC.

This chain links TRBV6-5 with TRBJ2-2; D gene ambiguous. The CDR3 runs 12 residues. The V end was cut by 6 bases, the J end by 7 bases, with 9 bases between. Germline CDR1 and CDR2: MNHEY and SVGAGI. Here the CDR3 reads CASRPYRGELFF. DNA of the CDR3: TGTGCCAGCAGACCTTATCGCGGGGAGCTGTTTTTT.

This clone was detected once. V is TRBV27 and J is TRBJ2-7; D might be TRBD1 (7 bases). The CDR3 contains 14 residues. The ends were cut back, 9 bases at V and 1 base at J, with 16 bases in the middle. Germline CDR1 reads MNHEY; CDR2 reads SMNVEV (reference sequence). CDR3 residues: CASGGTASSYEQYF. The CDR3 region has the DNA TGTGCCAGTGGAGGGACAGCCTCTTCCTACGAGCAGTACTTC.

A word on this clone: The same CDR3 can be traced to other DNA sequences in this sample. The chain joins TRBV30 to TRBJ1-1; D not certain. The CDR3 covers 11 residues. V shed 1 base and J shed 8 bases, with 8 bases lying between them. Germline V lookup: CDR1 GTSNPN, CDR2 SVGIG (reference sequence). CDR3 protein: CAWSEGFEAFF. CDR3 DNA: TGTGCCTGGAGTGAGGGATTCGAAGCTTTCTTT.

The chain carries TRBV5-1 and TRBJ2-1, with 9 bases identical to TRBD1. Germline lookup yields CDR1 SGHRS and CDR2 YFSETQ. V was clipped by 7 bases and J by 5 bases; unmatched bases: 4. The CDR3 has 13 residues. As DNA, the CDR3 is TGCGCCAGCCGGGACAGGGAGGACAATGAGCAGTTCTTC. The encoded protein is CASRDREDNEQFF. Drawing the rest from reference TRBV5-1 and TRBJ2-1, the complete variable domain is KAGVTQTPRYLIKTRGQQVTLSCSPISGHRSVSWYQQTPGQGLQFLFEYFSETQRNKGNFPGRFSGRQFSNSRSEMNVSTLELGDSALYLCASRDREDNEQFFGPGTRLTVL.